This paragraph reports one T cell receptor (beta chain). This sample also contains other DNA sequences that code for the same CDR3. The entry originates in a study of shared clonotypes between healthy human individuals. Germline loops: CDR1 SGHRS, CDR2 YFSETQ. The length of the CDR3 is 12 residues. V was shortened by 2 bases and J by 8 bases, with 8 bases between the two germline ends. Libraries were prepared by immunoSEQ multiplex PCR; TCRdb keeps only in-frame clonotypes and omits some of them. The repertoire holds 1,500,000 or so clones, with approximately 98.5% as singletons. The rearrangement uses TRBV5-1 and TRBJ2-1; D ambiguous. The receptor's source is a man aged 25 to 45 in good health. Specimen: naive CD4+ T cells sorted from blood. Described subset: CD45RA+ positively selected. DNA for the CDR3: TGCGCCAGCAGCTTTCCTGGCGATGAGCAGTTCTTC. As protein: CASSFPGDEQFF. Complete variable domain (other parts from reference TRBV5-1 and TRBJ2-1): KAGVTQTPRYLIKTRGQQVTLSCSPISGHRSVSWYQQTPGQGLQFLFEYFSETQRNKGNFPGRFSGRQFSNSRSEMNVSTLELGDSALYLCASSFPGDEQFFGPGTRLTVL.